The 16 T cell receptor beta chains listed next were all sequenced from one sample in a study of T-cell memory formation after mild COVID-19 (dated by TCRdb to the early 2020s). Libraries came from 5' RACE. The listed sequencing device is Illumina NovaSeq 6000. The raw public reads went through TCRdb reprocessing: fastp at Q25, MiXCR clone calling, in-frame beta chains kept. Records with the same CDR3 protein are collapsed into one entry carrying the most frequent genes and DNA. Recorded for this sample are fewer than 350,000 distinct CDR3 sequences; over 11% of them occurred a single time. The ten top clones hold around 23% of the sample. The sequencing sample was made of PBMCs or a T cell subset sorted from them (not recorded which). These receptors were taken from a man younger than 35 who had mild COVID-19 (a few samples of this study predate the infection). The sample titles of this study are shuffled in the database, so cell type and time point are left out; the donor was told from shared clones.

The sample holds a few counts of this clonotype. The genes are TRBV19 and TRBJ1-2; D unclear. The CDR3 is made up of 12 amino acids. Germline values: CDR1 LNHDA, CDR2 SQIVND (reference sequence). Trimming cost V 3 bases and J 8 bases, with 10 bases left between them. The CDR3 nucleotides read TGTGCCAGTAGTATGTGGCCCCTGGGCTACACCTTC. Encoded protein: CASSMWPLGYTF. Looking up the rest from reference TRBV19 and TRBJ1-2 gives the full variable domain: DGGITQSPKYLFRKEGQNVTLSCEQNLNHDAMYWYRQDPGQGLRLIYYSQIVNDFQKGDIAEGYSVSREKKESFPLTVTSAQKNPTAFYLCASSMWPLGYTFGSGTRLTVV.

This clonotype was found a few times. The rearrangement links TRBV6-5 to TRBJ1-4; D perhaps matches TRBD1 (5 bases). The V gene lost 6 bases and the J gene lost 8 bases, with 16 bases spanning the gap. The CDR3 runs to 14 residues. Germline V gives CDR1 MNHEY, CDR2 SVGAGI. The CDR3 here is CASSSDTLGEKLFF. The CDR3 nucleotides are TGTGCCAGCAGCTCGGACACCCTTGGAGAAAAACTGTTTTTT.

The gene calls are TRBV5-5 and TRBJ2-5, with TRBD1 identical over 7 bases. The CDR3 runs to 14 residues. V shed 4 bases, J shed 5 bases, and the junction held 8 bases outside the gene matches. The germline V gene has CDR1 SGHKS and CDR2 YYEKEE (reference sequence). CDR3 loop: CASSEVGTAETQYF. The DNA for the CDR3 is TGTGCCAGCAGCGAGGTAGGGACAGCTGAGACCCAGTACTTC.

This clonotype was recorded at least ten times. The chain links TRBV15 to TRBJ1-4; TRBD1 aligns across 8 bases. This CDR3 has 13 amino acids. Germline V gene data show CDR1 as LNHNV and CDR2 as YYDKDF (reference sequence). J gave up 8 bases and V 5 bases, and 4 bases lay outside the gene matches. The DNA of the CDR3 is TGTGCCACCAGCGGACAGGGTTGGGAAAAACTGTTTTTT. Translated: CATSGQGWEKLFF.

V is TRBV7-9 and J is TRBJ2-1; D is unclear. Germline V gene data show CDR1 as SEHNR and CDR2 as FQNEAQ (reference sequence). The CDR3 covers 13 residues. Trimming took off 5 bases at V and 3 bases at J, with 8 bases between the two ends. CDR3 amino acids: CASSHWVYNEQFF. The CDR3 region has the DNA TGTGCCAGCAGCCACTGGGTCTACAATGAGCAGTTCTTC.

The CDR3 DNA reads TGCAGTGCTGGGTCCGGAACCCCTTACGAGCAGTACTTC. Protein: CSAGSGTPYEQYF. The chain carries TRBV20-1 and TRBJ2-7; D ambiguous. The CDR3 is 13 residues long. Trimming removed 5 bases from V and 4 bases from J, with 15 bases in between. CDR1 is DFQATT, CDR2 SNEGSKA, per germline (reference sequence).

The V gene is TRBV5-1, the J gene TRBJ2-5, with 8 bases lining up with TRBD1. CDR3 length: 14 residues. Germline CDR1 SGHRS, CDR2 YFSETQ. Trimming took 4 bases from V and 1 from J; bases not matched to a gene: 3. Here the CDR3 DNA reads TGCGCCAGCAGCATAGGACAGGGCCAAGAGACCCAGTACTTC. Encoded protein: CASSIGQGQETQYF.

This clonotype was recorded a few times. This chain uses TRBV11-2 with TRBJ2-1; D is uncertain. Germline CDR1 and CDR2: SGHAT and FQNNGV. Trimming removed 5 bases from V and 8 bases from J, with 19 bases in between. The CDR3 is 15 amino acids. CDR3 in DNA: TGTGCCAGCAGCCCACCCGGCCCTTCGGCCCATGAGCAGTTCTTC. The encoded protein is CASSPPGPSAHEQFF. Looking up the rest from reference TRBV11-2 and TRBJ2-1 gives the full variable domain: EAGVAQSPRYKIIEKRQSVAFWCNPISGHATLYWYQQILGQGPKLLIQFQNNGVVDDSQLPKDRFSAERLKGVDSTLKIQPAKLEDSAVYLCASSPPGPSAHEQFFGPGTRLTVL.

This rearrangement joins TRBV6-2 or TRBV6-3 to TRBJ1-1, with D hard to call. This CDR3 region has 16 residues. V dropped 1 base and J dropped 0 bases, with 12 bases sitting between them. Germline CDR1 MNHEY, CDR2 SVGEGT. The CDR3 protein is CASSYYTRRVNTEAFF. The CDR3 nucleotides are TGTGCCAGCAGTTACTACACCCGACGGGTGAACACTGAAGCTTTCTTT.

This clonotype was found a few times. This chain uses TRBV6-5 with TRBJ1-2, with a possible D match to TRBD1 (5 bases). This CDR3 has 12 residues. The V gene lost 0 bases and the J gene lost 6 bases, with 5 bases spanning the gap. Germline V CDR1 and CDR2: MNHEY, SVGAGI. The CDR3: CASSYSGDGYTF. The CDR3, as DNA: TGTGCCAGCAGTTACTCGGGGGATGGCTACACCTTC.

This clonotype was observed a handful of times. DNA of the CDR3: TGTGCCAGCAGCCGGAGGGGGGAGCGCACTGAAGCTTTCTTT. The encoded protein is CASSRRGERTEAFF. V gene TRBV5-4 combines with J gene TRBJ1-1; the D gene is possibly TRBD1 (6 bases). The V gene lost 4 bases and the J gene lost 4 bases, with 14 bases spanning the gap. The CDR3 totals 14 residues. The germline CDR1 and CDR2 sequences are SGHNT and YYREEE (reference sequence).

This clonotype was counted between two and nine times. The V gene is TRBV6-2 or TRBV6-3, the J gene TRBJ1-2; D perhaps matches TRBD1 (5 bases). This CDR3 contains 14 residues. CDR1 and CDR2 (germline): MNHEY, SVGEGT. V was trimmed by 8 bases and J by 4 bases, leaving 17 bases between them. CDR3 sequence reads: CASGLQGYLYGYTF. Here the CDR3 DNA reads TGTGCCAGCGGACTTCAGGGTTACCTCTATGGCTACACCTTC.

The CDR3 reads CASSQWGDEQFF. In DNA, the CDR3 is TGTGCCAGCAGCCAATGGGGAGATGAGCAGTTCTTC. The chain employs TRBV3-1 and TRBJ2-1; tentative D call: TRBD2 (5 bases). Between the trimmed V and J ends, which lost 2 bases and 8 bases, there was a span of 7 bases. CDR1 is LGHDT and CDR2 is YNNKEL in the germline V gene (reference sequence). This CDR3 is 12 amino acids long.

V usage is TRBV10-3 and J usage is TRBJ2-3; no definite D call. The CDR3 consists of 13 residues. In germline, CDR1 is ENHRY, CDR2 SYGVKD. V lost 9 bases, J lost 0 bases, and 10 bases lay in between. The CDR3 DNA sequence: TGTGCCATTAGGGCAGCGAGCACAGATACGCAGTATTTT. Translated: CAIRAASTDTQYF.

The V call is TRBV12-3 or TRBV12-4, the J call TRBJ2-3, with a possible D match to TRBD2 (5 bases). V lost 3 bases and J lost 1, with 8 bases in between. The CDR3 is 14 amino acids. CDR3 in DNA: TGTGCCAGCAGTTTCTACGGGGGCACAGATACGCAGTATTTT. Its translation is CASSFYGGTDTQYF.

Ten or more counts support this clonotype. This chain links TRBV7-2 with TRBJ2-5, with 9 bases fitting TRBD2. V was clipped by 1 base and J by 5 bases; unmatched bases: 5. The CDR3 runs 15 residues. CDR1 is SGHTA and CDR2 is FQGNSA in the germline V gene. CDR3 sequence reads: CASSLDAGGQETQYF. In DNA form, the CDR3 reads TGTGCCAGCAGCTTAGACGCGGGGGGGCAGGAGACCCAGTACTTC.